Below are 32 T cell receptor beta chains sequenced from a single sample in a study of Ad26.COV2.S vaccination and SARS-CoV-2 variants. Here immunoSEQ multiplex PCR was the method, and the copy in TCRdb shows in-frame clones only, minus some. The sample consists of about 350,000 clones, around 88% of them appearing once. This sample's treatment: around 19 received Ad26.COV2.S at low or high dose, single or two shots; about 5 received placebo; per-sample allocation not given. Sampling happened 63 days after the first vaccine or placebo injection. Sample: peripheral blood, taken in a trial of Ad26.COV2.S vaccine versus placebo. These receptor sequences come from a person between 18 and 65 years old who received the Ad26.COV2.S COVID-19 vaccine or a placebo.

This chain connects TRBV11-2 to TRBJ1-2, with 7 bases lining up with TRBD1. Trimming took 3 bases from V and 7 from J; bases not matched to a gene: 8. This CDR3 comprises 14 residues. CDR1 SGHAT and CDR2 FQNNGV come from the germline V gene. The CDR3 protein is CASSFVIGGGGYTF. DNA for the CDR3: TGTGCCAGCAGCTTTGTTATAGGGGGCGGTGGCTACACCTTC.

V is TRBV28 and J is TRBJ2-7; 10 bases fit TRBD1. The CDR3 covers 13 residues. CDR1 and CDR2 (germline): MDHEN, SYDVKM. The junction had 9 bases not matched to a gene; V was cut back by 7 bases and J by 9 bases. The CDR3 DNA reads TGTGCCAGCAACAGGGACAGGGGTTCGCTGCAGTACTTC. Amino acid sequence: CASNRDRGSLQYF.

The gene calls are TRBV27 and TRBJ1-6, with unresolved D. The length of the CDR3 is 14 residues. V dropped 6 bases and J dropped 10 bases, with 16 bases sitting between them. Germline loops: CDR1 MNHEY, CDR2 SMNVEV (reference sequence). CDR3 loop: CASSPGSPYSPLHF. The CDR3 nucleotides are TGTGCCAGCAGCCCGGGATCCCCGTACTCACCCCTCCACTTT.

The CDR3 loop is CASSGAGKNIQYF. DNA for the CDR3: TGTGCCAGCAGCGGGGCGGGGAAAAACATTCAGTACTTC. The V call is TRBV3-1 (or the pseudogene TRBV3-2), the J call TRBJ2-4; D perhaps matches TRBD2 (6 bases). This CDR3 contains 13 residues. Germline-derived CDR1 and CDR2 are LGHDT and YNNKEL (reference sequence). Between the trimmed V and J ends, which lost 5 bases and 4 bases, there was a span of 9 bases.

This chain connects TRBV16 to TRBJ1-5; D is undetermined. The ends were cut back, 1 base at V and 3 bases at J, with 4 bases in the middle. CDR1 and CDR2 (germline): KGHSY, FQNENV. This CDR3 region has 13 residues. CDR3 in DNA: TGTGCCAGCAGCCAATATCACAATCAGCCCCAGCATTTT. Translated, it gives CASSQYHNQPQHF.

This clone has a single count. The J gene is TRBJ2-3, the V gene TRBV6-1; possibly TRBD2 for D (5 bases). The CDR3 extends over 15 amino acids. Germline V gene lookup returns CDR1 MNHNS and CDR2 SASEGT. V lost 3 bases, J lost 7 bases, and 17 bases lay in between. The CDR3 DNA reads TGTGCCAGCAGTGAGAGGGCCCTGGTTAGGTATACGCAGTATTTT. It yields the protein CASSERALVRYTQYF.

This rearrangement joins TRBV9 to TRBJ1-1; D is unresolved. CDR1 and CDR2 from the germline V gene are SGDLS and YYNGEE. This CDR3 has 16 amino acids. Trimming stripped 0 bases from V and 0 bases from J, with 12 bases between. DNA for the CDR3: TGTGCCAGCAGCGTAGGTGCGGCGGCCATGAACACTGAAGCTTTCTTT. This gives the protein CASSVGAAAMNTEAFF.

The rearrangement links TRBV25-1 to TRBJ2-5; no clear D gene. The ends were cut back, 3 bases at V and 5 bases at J, with 4 bases in the middle. The CDR3 consists of 11 residues. Germline CDR1 reads MGHDK; CDR2 reads SYGVNS. CDR3 region: CASSESETQYF. DNA for the CDR3: TGTGCCAGCAGTGAGTCGGAGACCCAGTACTTC.

There are a few counts of this clone. V is TRBV3-1 (or the pseudogene TRBV3-2) and J is TRBJ2-7, with TRBD1 matching 8 bases. Per the germline V gene, CDR1 is LGHDT and CDR2 is YNNKEL (reference sequence). The CDR3 spans 14 residues. Losses at the gene ends were 4 bases for V and 3 bases for J; bases not matched to a gene: 5. CDR3 coding DNA: TGTGCCAGCAGCCGGGACAGGACGGGCTACGAGCAGTACTTC. Amino acids: CASSRDRTGYEQYF.

The rearrangement links TRBV19 to TRBJ1-6; tentatively, D is TRBD1 (5 bases). This CDR3 region has 14 residues. Per the germline V gene, CDR1 is LNHDA and CDR2 is SQIVND (reference sequence). V dropped 6 bases and J dropped 5 bases, with 11 bases sitting between them. CDR3 sequence: CASRGGMDNSPLHF. The CDR3 coding sequence is TGTGCCAGTAGGGGGGGAATGGATAATTCACCCCTCCACTTT.

This clone has a handful of counts. This sequence joins TRBV6-2 or TRBV6-3 and TRBJ2-5; 12 positions match TRBD2. After removal of 5 bases from V and 6 bases from J, the junction contained 7 bases not matched to a gene. The CDR3 contains 15 residues. CDR1 and CDR2 from the germline V gene are MNHEY and SVGEGT. In DNA, the CDR3 is TGTGCCAGCAGTAAGACTAGCGGGGGCCTAAAGACCCAGTACTTC. Its protein is CASSKTSGGLKTQYF.

The chain recombines TRBV7-9 with TRBJ2-7, with D possibly TRBD1 on 6 matching bases. The CDR3 has 12 amino acids. Per the germline V gene, CDR1 is SEHNR and CDR2 is FQNEAQ (reference sequence). V was cut by 8 bases and J by 1 base, with 9 bases left in between. CDR3: CASRTGSYEQYF. The CDR3 bases are TGTGCCAGCCGAACAGGGTCCTACGAGCAGTACTTC. The whole variable domain, filled in from reference TRBV7-9 and TRBJ2-7, reads DTGVSQNPRHKITKRGQNVTFRCDPISEHNRLYWYRQTLGQGPEFLTYFQNEAQLEKSRLLSDRFSAERPKGSFSTLEIQRTEQGDSAMYLCASRTGSYEQYFGPGTRLTVT.

The CDR3 is CASMRTSQETQYF. The CDR3 coding sequence is TGTGCCAGCATGAGGACTTCTCAAGAGACCCAGTACTTC. The chain carries TRBV2 and TRBJ2-5, with TRBD2 as a possible D gene (5 bases). This CDR3 is 13 amino acids long. Germline V lookup: CDR1 SNHLY, CDR2 FYNNEI. V lost 7 bases and J lost 2, with 11 bases in between. The full variable domain, in which reference TRBV2 and TRBJ2-5 provide the parts outside the CDR3, is EPEVTQTPSHQVTQMGQEVILRCVPISNHLYFYWYRQILGQKVEFLVSFYNNEISEKSEIFDDQFSVERPDGSNFTLKIRSTKLEDSAMYFCASMRTSQETQYFGPGTRLLVL.

The V call is TRBV10-3, the J call TRBJ2-5, with TRBD2 matching 11 bases. From germline, CDR1 is ENHRY and CDR2 SYGVKD. This CDR3 region has 17 residues. Germline trimming cut 2 bases from V and 6 bases from J; bases unmatched to any gene: 11. CDR3 DNA sequence: TGTGCCATCAGTGAGGGGGGACTAGCGGACGCTTCGAAGACCCAGTACTTC. It yields the protein CAISEGGLADASKTQYF.

This chain links TRBV28 with TRBJ2-2; D is unclear. This CDR3 spans 14 amino acids. Germline CDR1 reads MDHEN; CDR2 reads SYDVKM. With 8 bases removed from V and 4 bases from J, the gap between germline ends came to 14 bases. The CDR3 nucleotides are TGTGCCAGCGGGTCGGGCGTTAGCACCGGGGAGCTGTTTTTT. The encoded protein is CASGSGVSTGELFF. The whole variable domain, remainder taken from reference TRBV28 and TRBJ2-2, is DVKVTQSSRYLVKRTGEKVFLECVQDMDHENMFWYRQDPGLGLRLIYFSYDVKMKEKGDIPEGYSVSREKKERFSLILESASTNQTSMYLCASGSGVSTGELFFGEGSRLTVL.

The CDR3 sequence: CASSPRKGAAETQYF. The CDR3 bases are TGCGCCAGCAGTCCAAGAAAGGGGGCCGCAGAGACCCAGTACTTC. The chain joins TRBV10-1 to TRBJ2-5, with 7 bases lining up with TRBD1. This CDR3 comprises 15 residues. The V and J ends lost 5 bases and 4 bases, in that order; junction bases with no gene match: 10. The germline gives CDR1 WNHNN, CDR2 SYGVQD (reference sequence).

V usage is TRBV28 and J usage is TRBJ2-7; D tentatively fits TRBD1 or TRBD2 (6 bases each). Trimming removed 7 bases at V and 2 bases at J, with 15 bases between. CDR1 MDHEN and CDR2 SYDVKM come from the germline V gene. The CDR3 spans 14 residues. The CDR3 DNA reads TGTGCCAGCATTAGGAGGGGGGCGGCCTACGAGCAGTACTTC. As protein: CASIRRGAAYEQYF.

V and J are TRBV9 and TRBJ2-3, with TRBD2 matching 11 bases. This CDR3 is built from 17 residues. The V gene end was trimmed by 3 bases and the J gene end by 0 bases; junction bases not matched to a gene: 6. Per germline, CDR1 SGDLS and CDR2 YYNGEE. CDR3 DNA sequence: TGTGCCAGCAGCGCCCCTCGGACTAGCGGGAGCACAGATACGCAGTATTTT. It codes for CASSAPRTSGSTDTQYF.

The chain joins TRBV27 to TRBJ2-1; D is undetermined. CDR3 length: 11 amino acids. Trimming left V 1 base short and J 6 bases short, with 1 base between. Germline CDR1 reads MNHEY; CDR2 reads SMNVEV (reference sequence). The CDR3 loop is CASSLFNEQFF. Here the CDR3 DNA reads TGTGCCAGCAGTTTATTCAATGAGCAGTTCTTC.

The rearrangement uses TRBV7-8 and TRBJ2-3; no definite D call. Germline assignment: CDR1 SGHVS and CDR2 FQNEAQ. The CDR3 extends over 15 amino acids. The V gene lost 1 base and the J gene lost 3 bases, with 11 bases spanning the gap. This chain's CDR3 is CASSLGRYRTDTQYF. CDR3 in DNA: TGTGCCAGCAGCTTAGGTCGGTATAGAACAGATACGCAGTATTTT.

The chain uses TRBV15 and TRBJ2-5; no firm D call. The CDR3 spans 16 residues. The germline CDR1 and CDR2 sequences are LNHNV and YYDKDF (reference sequence). The germline V and J ends were trimmed by 0 bases and 5 bases, with 16 bases remaining between them. In DNA, the CDR3 is TGTGCCACCAGCAGAGATCAACTCCGAGCTTCCGAGACCCAGTACTTC. Protein sequence: CATSRDQLRASETQYF.

The chain is built from TRBV3-1 (or the pseudogene TRBV3-2) and TRBJ2-7; 9 bases are shared with TRBD1. V lost 2 bases and J lost 5; bases outside the gene matches: 4. CDR1 LGHDT and CDR2 YNNKEL come from the germline V gene (reference sequence). The CDR3 extends over 14 amino acids. Here the CDR3 reads CASSQPGQGHEQYF. CDR3 sequence (DNA): TGTGCCAGCAGCCAACCGGGACAGGGCCACGAGCAGTACTTC.

A remark on this clone: Compared with germline, one end of the junction differs, possibly owing to a read error. The chain combines TRBV7-2 with TRBJ2-3; 8 bases are shared with TRBD1. The CDR3 extends over 16 amino acids. Per the germline V gene, CDR1 is SGHTA and CDR2 is FQGNSA. The CDR3 DNA reads as TGTGCCAGCAGCTTAGCCGAGGCAGGGGGCACCGATACGCAGTATTTT. It specifies CASSLAEAGGTDTQYF.

V and J are TRBV19 and TRBJ2-2; D tentatively reads TRBD1 or TRBD2 (5 bases each). The CDR3 sequence is 14 residues long. Germline V gives CDR1 LNHDA, CDR2 SQIVND (reference sequence). The V end lost 8 bases, the J end lost 5 bases, and 15 bases lay between the germline ends. CDR3 amino acids: CASAREKATGELFF. The CDR3 nucleotides are TGTGCCAGTGCCAGGGAGAAGGCGACCGGGGAGCTGTTTTTT.

This clone was counted a few times. The chain joins TRBV19 to TRBJ2-4; D is possibly TRBD1 (6 bases). Trimming shortened V by 3 bases and J by 8 bases, and 17 bases separated the two germline ends. There are 15 residues in the CDR3. The germline V gene has CDR1 LNHDA and CDR2 SQIVND (reference sequence). The CDR3 sequence is CASSITGYPGDIQYF. The CDR3 region has the DNA TGTGCCAGTAGTATCACAGGGTACCCAGGGGACATTCAGTACTTC.

The chain joins TRBV3-1 (or the pseudogene TRBV3-2) to TRBJ2-7; 8 nucleotides align to TRBD2. This CDR3 comprises 14 residues. The V gene's germline CDR1 is LGHDT and CDR2 YNNKEL (reference sequence). Trimming took 6 bases from V and 1 from J; bases not matched to a gene: 5. The CDR3 protein is CASRPSGRSYEQYF. Here the CDR3 DNA reads TGTGCCAGCAGACCTAGCGGGCGGTCCTACGAGCAGTACTTC.

V and J are TRBV4-1 and TRBJ1-6; tentatively, D is TRBD1 (5 bases). Germline values: CDR1 MGHRA, CDR2 YSYEKL. Trimming took off 0 bases at V and 11 bases at J, with 11 bases between the two ends. The CDR3 covers 14 residues. For the CDR3, the DNA is TGCGCCAGCAGCCAAGAATGGGGCCGAGCACCCCTCCACTTT. Its protein is CASSQEWGRAPLHF.

The chain uses TRBV18 and TRBJ2-2; possible D gene TRBD2, 5 bases. CDR3 length: 15 amino acids. Per the germline V gene, CDR1 is KGHSH and CDR2 is LQKENI. V lost 3 bases and J 2 bases, leaving 10 bases between the germline ends. CDR3 nucleotide sequence: TGTGCCAGCTCACCCGAGCGGACCAACACCGGGGAGCTGTTTTTT. This encodes CASSPERTNTGELFF.

About this clone itself: Other DNA sequences of this sample code for an identical CDR3. The gene calls are TRBV5-1 and TRBJ1-1, with TRBD1 matching 7 bases. The CDR3 consists of 13 residues. V gave up 4 bases and J gave up 1 base; unmatched junction bases: 1. The germline V gene encodes CDR1 SGHRS and CDR2 YFSETQ. The DNA for the CDR3 is TGCGCCAGCAGCAGGACAGGGAACACTGAAGCTTTCTTT. It is translated as CASSRTGNTEAFF.

The CDR3 region is CASSVGLAKDEQFF. The CDR3 DNA follows: TGTGCCAGCAGCGTAGGACTAGCGAAGGATGAGCAGTTCTTC. The chain joins TRBV7-6 to TRBJ2-1, with 9 bases identical to TRBD2. CDR3 length: 14 residues. Germline CDR1 and CDR2: SGHVS and FNYEAQ. V shed 5 bases, J shed 8 bases, and the junction held 7 bases outside the gene matches.

The CDR3 here is CASSGTGLFYEQYF. The CDR3, as DNA: TGTGCCAGCAGTGGGACAGGGTTATTCTACGAGCAGTACTTC. The chain combines TRBV27 with TRBJ2-7; 9 bases fit TRBD1. This CDR3 is built from 14 residues. CDR1 is MNHEY, CDR2 SMNVEV, per germline (reference sequence). The J segment lost 3 bases and the V segment lost 5 bases, leaving 5 bases of the junction unmatched.

The chain uses TRBV9 and TRBJ2-3; 10 bases are a match to TRBD1. Per the germline V gene, CDR1 is SGDLS and CDR2 is YYNGEE. V trimming: 4 bases; J trimming: 3 bases; junction bases outside the gene matches: 2. The CDR3 loop spans 14 amino acids. CDR3 region: CASSMGQGTDTQYF. The CDR3 DNA reads TGTGCCAGCAGCATGGGACAGGGGACAGATACGCAGTATTTT.